The present T cell receptor (beta chain) was sequenced within a study of T cell responses to AZD1222 COVID-19 vaccine. Study-level results: Spike-specific TCR depth and breadth grew after two AZD1222 doses.

The CDR3 has 15 residues. The V end was cut by 1 base, the J end by 0 bases, with 6 bases between. CDR1 is MGHRA and CDR2 is YSYEKL in the germline V gene. Worth noting for this clone: Its antigen is as yet unknown.

TCRdb's copy holds only in-frame clones and misses some; the assay was immunoSEQ multiplex PCR. The top ten clones hold 6% to 9% of a sample with some 84,000 clones, 70% to 90% of them seen once. The rearrangement links TRBV4-1 to TRBJ2-2; no clear D. The sample here was peripheral blood, taken on day 0 of AZD1222 vaccination. This TCR was recovered from an adult in good health. This CDR3 is CASSQVLPNTGELFF. The CDR3 nucleotides are TGCGCCAGCAGCCAAGTCTTACCGAACACCGGGGAGCTGTTTTTT.